This TCR beta chain was recovered during a study of persistence of HIV-infected CD4 T cells. Across the whole study: CD4+ T cells responding to CMV or HIV-1 Gag were isolated.

The stimulus was an HIV-1 Gag 15-mer peptide pool, 1 ug/peptide/mL. CD40L-negative CD69-negative CD45RO-high memory CD4+ T cells were sorted as populations depleted of antigen-responding cells. Germline V CDR1 and CDR2: SGHRS, YFSETQ. J gave up 3 bases and V 4 bases, and 6 bases lay outside the gene matches. The CDR3 has 15 residues. Sequencing used immunoSEQ version 4 in survey mode. The table came from immunoSEQ multiplex PCR; TCRdb's copy has only in-frame clones and leaves some out. The repertoire has some 32,000 clones, around four fifths of them found once; the top ten carry about 18%. Points on this clone: What it binds is not known.

This sequence was found in an adult woman with HIV who was CMV-seropositive. Sequences were derived from CD4+ T cells sorted from PBMCs after approximately 18-hour stimulation, sampled from a patient who received antiretroviral therapy. J is TRBJ1-2 and V is TRBV5-1, with 10 nucleotides matching TRBD1. In nucleotides, the CDR3 is TGCGCCAGCAGCATACAGACAGGGGGCGACTATGGCTACACCTTC. Translating it yields CASSIQTGGDYGYTF.